This T cell receptor beta chain was captured by sequencing in a study of beta chain features in type 1 diabetes. General observations from the study: Moderate but significant shortening of TCRB CDR3s was recorded in all four CD4+ subsets from Type 1 diabetes patients.

Every sorted population was more than 95% pure. Germline V CDR1 and CDR2: SGDLS, YYNGEE. The CDR3 is 17 residues long. V was clipped by 0 bases and J by 5 bases; unmatched bases: 11. The study reverse transcribed the entire isolated RNA, so it sequenced expressed TCRB transcripts. TCRdb's table, derived via immunoSEQ multiplex PCR, lists solely in-frame clones and lacks some. The sample yields under 300,000 clones, about 14% seen once. This clone has a handful of counts. Its target is not known. The sequencing input was naive CD4+ T cells from blood. The clonotype comes from a man aged 25 to 40 with type 1 diabetes. V usage is TRBV9 and J usage is TRBJ2-5; 9 bases fit TRBD2. CDR3 DNA sequence: TGTGCCAGCAGCGTAGGGACTAGCGCCCCGTCGCAGGAGACCCAGTACTTC. Translated: CASSVGTSAPSQETQYF.